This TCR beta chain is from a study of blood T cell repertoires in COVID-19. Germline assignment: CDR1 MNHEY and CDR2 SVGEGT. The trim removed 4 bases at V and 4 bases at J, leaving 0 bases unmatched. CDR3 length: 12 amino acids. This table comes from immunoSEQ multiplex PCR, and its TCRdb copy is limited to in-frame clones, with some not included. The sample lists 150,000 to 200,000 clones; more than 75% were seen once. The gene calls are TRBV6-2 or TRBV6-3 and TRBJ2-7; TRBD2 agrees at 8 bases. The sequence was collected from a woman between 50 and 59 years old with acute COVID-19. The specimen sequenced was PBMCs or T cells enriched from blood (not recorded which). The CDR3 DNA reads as TGTGCCAGCAGTTCGGGGGGGTACGAGCAGTACGTC. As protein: CASSSGGYEQYV.